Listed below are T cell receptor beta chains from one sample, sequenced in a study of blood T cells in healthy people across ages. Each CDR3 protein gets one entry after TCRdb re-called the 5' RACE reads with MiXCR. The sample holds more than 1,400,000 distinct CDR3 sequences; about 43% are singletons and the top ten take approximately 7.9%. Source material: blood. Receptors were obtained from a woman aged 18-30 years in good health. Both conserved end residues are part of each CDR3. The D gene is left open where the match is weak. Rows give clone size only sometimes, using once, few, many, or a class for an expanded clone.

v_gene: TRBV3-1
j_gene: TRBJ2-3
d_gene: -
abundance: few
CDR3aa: CASSQDSTGAGDTQYF
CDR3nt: TGTGCCAGCAGCCAAGATTCGACCGGGGCGGGGGATACGCAGTATTTT

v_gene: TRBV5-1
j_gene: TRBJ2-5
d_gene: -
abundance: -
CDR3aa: CASSLLVRGETQYF
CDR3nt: TGCGCCAGCAGCTTGTTAGTCCGGGGAGAGACCCAGTACTTC

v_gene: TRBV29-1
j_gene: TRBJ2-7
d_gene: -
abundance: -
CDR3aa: CSVSVSSYNEQYF
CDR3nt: TGCAGCGTATCGGTAAGCTCCTACAATGAGCAGTACTTC

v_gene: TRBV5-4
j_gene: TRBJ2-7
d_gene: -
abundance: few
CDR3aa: CASSFEGTQNLYEQYF
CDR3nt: TGTGCCAGCAGCTTTGAGGGGACCCAAAATCTCTACGAGCAGTACTTC

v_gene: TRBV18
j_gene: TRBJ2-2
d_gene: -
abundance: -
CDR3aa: CASSPEETGELFF
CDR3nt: TGTGCCAGCTCACCCGAGGAAACCGGGGAGCTGTTTTTT

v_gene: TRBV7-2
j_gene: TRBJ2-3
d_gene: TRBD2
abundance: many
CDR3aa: CASSLTSGGLDTQYF
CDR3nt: TGTGCCAGCAGCTTAACTAGCGGGGGATTAGATACGCAGTATTTT

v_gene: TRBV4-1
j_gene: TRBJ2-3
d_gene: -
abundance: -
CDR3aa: CASNQGRIVTTNSTDTQYF
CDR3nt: TGCGCCAGCAACCAAGGACGGATCGTTACAACCAATAGCACAGATACGCAGTATTTT

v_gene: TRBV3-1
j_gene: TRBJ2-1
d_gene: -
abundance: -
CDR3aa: CASSPRVLGYRNEQFF
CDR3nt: TGTGCCAGCAGCCCACGCGTGCTGGGGTATCGCAATGAGCAGTTCTTC

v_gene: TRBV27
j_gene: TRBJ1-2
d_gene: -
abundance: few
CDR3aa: CASSPRRNYGYTF
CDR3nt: TGTGCCAGCAGTCCCCGAAGGAACTATGGCTACACCTTC

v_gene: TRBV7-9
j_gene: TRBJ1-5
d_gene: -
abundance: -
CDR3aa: CASSSTGLGGNQPQHF
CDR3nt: TGTGCCAGCAGCTCCACAGGATTAGGCGGGAATCAGCCCCAGCATTTT

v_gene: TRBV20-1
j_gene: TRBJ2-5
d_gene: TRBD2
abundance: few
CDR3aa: CSVRRGLAGVQETQYF
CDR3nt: TGCAGTGTAAGAAGGGGACTAGCGGGGGTCCAAGAGACCCAGTACTTC

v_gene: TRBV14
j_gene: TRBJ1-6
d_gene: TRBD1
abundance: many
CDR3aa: CASSQGGTGGRSPLHF
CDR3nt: TGTGCCAGCAGCCAAGGTGGGACAGGGGGACGTTCACCCCTCCACTTT

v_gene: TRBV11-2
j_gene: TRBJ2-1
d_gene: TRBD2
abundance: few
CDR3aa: CASSLDAGLAGNEQFF
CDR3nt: TGTGCCAGCAGCTTAGATGCGGGACTAGCGGGTAATGAGCAGTTCTTC

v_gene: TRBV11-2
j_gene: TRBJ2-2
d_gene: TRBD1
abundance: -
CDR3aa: CASSLVGQGGVTGELFF
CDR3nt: TGTGCCAGCAGCTTAGTCGGACAGGGAGGTGTCACCGGGGAGCTGTTTTTT

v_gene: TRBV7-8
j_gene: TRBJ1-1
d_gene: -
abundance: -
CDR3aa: CASSSGMTLNTEAFF
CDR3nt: TGTGCCAGCAGCTCGGGCATGACACTGAACACTGAAGCTTTCTTT

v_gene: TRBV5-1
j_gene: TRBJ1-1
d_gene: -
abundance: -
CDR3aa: CASSTRSSTEAFF
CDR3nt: TGCGCCAGCAGCACCCGTTCGAGCACTGAAGCTTTCTTT

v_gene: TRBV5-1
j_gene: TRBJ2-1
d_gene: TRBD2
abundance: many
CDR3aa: CASSLHGGSSYNEQFF
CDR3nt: TGTGCCAGCAGTCTGCATGGCGGGAGCTCCTACAATGAGCAGTTCTTC